The rows below give T cell receptor beta chains drawn from one sample of a study of vaccination and CD4 T cells after COVID-19. TCRdb reanalysed the PCR reads using MiXCR and keeps one entry per CDR3 protein. The table shows about 13,000 distinct CDR3 sequences, with roughly 45% occurring only once. Which antigens these TCRs recognize remains unknown. This sample comprised CD4+ T cells from blood, cultured in vitro, obtained after SARS-CoV-2 vaccination. These receptors all come from a human donor who had recovered from COVID-19. Each CDR3 is given with its conserved first and last residue. The order of the fields is D gene, V gene, clone size, J gene, CDR3 DNA, CDR3 protein. The D gene is left open where the match is weak. The size of a clone is reported for some rows only, either as once, few or many, or as a class for expanded clones.

TRBD2	TRBV20-1	.	TRBJ2-1	TGCAGTGCTAAACTAGCGGGTCTAGTCAATGAGCAGTTCTTC	CSAKLAGLVNEQFF
.	TRBV7-2	.	TRBJ1-1	TGTGCCAGCAGATCTGGACCGGTATACGACACTGAAGCTTTCTTT	CASRSGPVYDTEAFF
TRBD2	TRBV20-1	few	TRBJ2-7	TGCAGTGCTAAGACTAGCGGGAGGACATACGAGCAGTACTTC	CSAKTSGRTYEQYF
.	TRBV30	.	TRBJ2-2	TGTGCCTGGAGTGTTGGGGGGTCGGACACCGGGGAGCTGTTTTTT	CAWSVGGSDTGELFF
.	TRBV20-1	.	TRBJ2-7	TGCAGTGCTAGCGGGGCTGGGGGCCAGCGCATCGAGCAGTACTTC	CSASGAGGQRIEQYF
.	TRBV6-5	.	TRBJ2-5	TGTGCCAGCAGTTTCTCTCCGGGACTCAGAGGAGAGACCCAGTACTTC	CASSFSPGLRGETQYF
.	TRBV14	.	TRBJ2-7	TGTGCCAGCAGCCAAGAGGCGGACGAGCAGTACTTC	CASSQEADEQYF
TRBD1	TRBV7-9	few	TRBJ2-3	TGTGCCAGCAGCTCCGGACAGGGTATGGCAGATACGCAGTATTTT	CASSSGQGMADTQYF
.	TRBV5-6	.	TRBJ1-1	TGTGCCAGCAGCTGGGGTAGCACTGAAGCTTTCTTT	CASSWGSTEAFF
TRBD2	TRBV28	.	TRBJ2-7	TGTGCCAGCACCTTGACTAGCGGGGCTTTGAAGCAGTACTTC	CASTLTSGALKQYF
.	TRBV6-5	.	TRBJ2-7	TGTGCCAGCAGTTACGGGCGGGTTGGCTACGAGCAGTACTTC	CASSYGRVGYEQYF
TRBD2	TRBV7-8	.	TRBJ2-5	TGTGCCAGCAGCTTAGTACTAGCGGGAGGGTCCGGGACCCAGTACTTC	CASSLVLAGGSGTQYF
.	TRBV20-1	medium-sized	TRBJ1-5	TGCAGTGCTACCCGGGAGCAGGGGAGTAGTCAGCCCCAGCATTTT	CSATREQGSSQPQHF
.	TRBV30	medium-sized	TRBJ2-7	TGTGCCTGGAGAGTTGGGCAGGGGACGACCTACGAGCAGTACTTC	CAWRVGQGTTYEQYF
TRBD1	TRBV28	.	TRBJ2-5	TGTGCCAGCGGTAAGGTCGGACAGGAGAAAGAGACCCAGTACTTC	CASGKVGQEKETQYF
TRBD1	TRBV6-5	few	TRBJ2-5	TGTGCCAGCAGTTACTCAGCCGGGGGACAGGGTGAAGAGACCCAGTACTTC	CASSYSAGGQGEETQYF
.	TRBV18	.	TRBJ2-7	TGTGCCAGCTCACCTAGCCTGGACGGAACCTACGAGCAGTACTTC	CASSPSLDGTYEQYF
.	TRBV19	.	TRBJ2-5	TGTGCCAGTAGTCAGGTCCTGTCCCCCCAAGAGACCCAGTACTTC	CASSQVLSPQETQYF
.	TRBV20-1	.	TRBJ2-1	TGCAGTATCGAGGGGGGAGGAATCTACAATGAGCAGTTCTTC	CSIEGGGIYNEQFF
TRBD1	TRBV2	.	TRBJ1-2	TGTGCCAGCAGAGCCTCGGGGACAGGGGCGAATGGCTACACCTTC	CASRASGTGANGYTF
TRBD2	TRBV20-1	few	TRBJ2-7	TGCAGTGCTGATGGACTAGCGGGACGCGAGCAGTACTTC	CSADGLAGREQYF
.	TRBV2	few	TRBJ2-1	TGTGCCAGCGGCCTGTCGGACAGCGAGCAGTTCTTC	CASGLSDSEQFF
.	TRBV2	.	TRBJ2-3	TGTGCCAGCAATTATGTTGGCCTACCCCTTAGCGGCACTAGCACAGATACGCAGTATTTT	CASNYVGLPLSGTSTDTQYF
.	TRBV2	.	TRBJ1-2	TGTGCCAGCAGAGTAATTCAGGGGTATGGCTACACCTTC	CASRVIQGYGYTF